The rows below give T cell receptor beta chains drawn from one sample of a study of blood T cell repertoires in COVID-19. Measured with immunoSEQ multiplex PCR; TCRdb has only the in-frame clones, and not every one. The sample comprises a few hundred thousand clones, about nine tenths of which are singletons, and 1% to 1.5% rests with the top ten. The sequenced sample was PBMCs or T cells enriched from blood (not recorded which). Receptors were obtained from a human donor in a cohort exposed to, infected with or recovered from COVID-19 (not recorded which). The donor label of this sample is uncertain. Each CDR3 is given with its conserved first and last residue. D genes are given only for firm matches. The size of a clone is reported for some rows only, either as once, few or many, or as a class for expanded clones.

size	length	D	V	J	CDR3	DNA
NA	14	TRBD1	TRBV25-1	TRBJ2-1	CASSGTGSYNEQFF	TGTGCCAGCTCCGGGACAGGATCCTACAATGAGCAGTTCTTC
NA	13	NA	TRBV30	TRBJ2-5	CAWSVQMGGTQYF	TGTGCCTGGAGTGTACAGATGGGGGGGACCCAGTACTTC
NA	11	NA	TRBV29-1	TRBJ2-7	CSVEQDYEQYF	TGCAGCGTGGAACAGGACTACGAGCAGTACTTC
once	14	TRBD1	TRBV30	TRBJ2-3	CAWSWTGSTDTQYF	TGTGCCTGGAGTTGGACAGGGAGCACAGATACGCAGTATTTT
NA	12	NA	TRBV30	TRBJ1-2	CAWSTGVGGYTF	TGTGCCTGGAGTACGGGGGTTGGTGGCTACACCTTC
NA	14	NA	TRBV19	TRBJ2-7	CASRRGPPRHEQYF	TGTGCCAGTCGGAGGGGGCCCCCCCGGCACGAGCAGTACTTC
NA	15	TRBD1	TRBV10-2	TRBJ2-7	CASSDRDRGPYEQYF	TGCGCCAGCAGTGACCGGGACAGGGGACCCTACGAGCAGTACTTC
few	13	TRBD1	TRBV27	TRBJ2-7	CASTQTGTYEQYF	TGTGCCAGCACCCAGACAGGGACCTACGAGCAGTACTTC
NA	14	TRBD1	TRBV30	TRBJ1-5	CAWSPGQGDQPQHF	TGTGCCTGGAGTCCGGGACAGGGGGATCAGCCCCAGCATTTT
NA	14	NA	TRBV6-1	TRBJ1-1	CASSDTVRAGEAFF	TGTGCCAGCAGTGACACGGTGCGGGCCGGTGAAGCTTTCTTT
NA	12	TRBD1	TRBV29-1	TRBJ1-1	CSALRGNRGAFF	TGCAGCGCCTTGAGGGGGAACAGGGGAGCTTTCTTT
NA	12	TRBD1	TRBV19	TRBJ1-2	CASSIHRGGYTF	TGTGCCAGTAGTATCCACAGGGGGGGCTACACCTTC
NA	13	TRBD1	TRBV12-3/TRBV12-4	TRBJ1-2	CASRMDRGEGYTF	TGTGCCAGCAGGATGGACAGGGGTGAGGGCTACACCTTC
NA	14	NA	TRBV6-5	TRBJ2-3	CASSYGPITDTQYF	TGTGCCAGCAGTTACGGGCCGATCACAGATACGCAGTATTTT
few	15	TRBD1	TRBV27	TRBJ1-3	CASGPQGAGENTIYF	TGTGCCAGCGGCCCACAGGGGGCGGGTGAAAACACCATATATTTT
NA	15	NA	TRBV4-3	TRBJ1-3	CASSRYRVSGNTIYF	TGCGCCAGCAGCCGTTACAGAGTCTCTGGAAACACCATATATTTT
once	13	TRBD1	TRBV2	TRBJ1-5	CASSGTGNQPQHF	TGTGCCAGCAGTGGGACAGGGAACCAGCCCCAGCATTTT
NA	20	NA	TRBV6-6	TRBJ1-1	CASSPFQGLRRGGMNTEAFF	TGTGCCAGCAGTCCTTTCCAGGGACTCCGGCGCGGCGGGATGAACACTGAAGCTTTCTTT
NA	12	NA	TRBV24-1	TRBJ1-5	CATSESLYPQHF	TGTGCCACCAGTGAGAGTCTCTACCCCCAGCATTTT
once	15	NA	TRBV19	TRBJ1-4	CASSRTTSGFKSMFF	TGTGCCAGTAGCCGAACTACTTCAGGGTTTAAAAGCATGTTTTTT
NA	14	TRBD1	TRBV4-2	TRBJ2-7	CASSQETGPGEQYF	TGTGCCAGCAGCCAAGAGACAGGGCCGGGCGAGCAGTACTTC
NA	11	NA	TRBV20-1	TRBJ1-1	CSARRGFEAFF	TGCAGTGCTCGGCGGGGCTTTGAAGCTTTCTTT
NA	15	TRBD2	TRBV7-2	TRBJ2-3	CASSSSAGRTDTQYF	TGTGCCAGCAGCTCTTCAGCGGGGCGCACAGATACGCAGTATTTT
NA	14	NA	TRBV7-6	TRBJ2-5	CASSLNPTYETQYF	TGTGCCAGCAGCTTAAATCCGACATATGAGACCCAGTACTTC
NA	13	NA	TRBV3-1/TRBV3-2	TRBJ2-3	CASSQASTDTQYF	TGTGCCAGCAGCCAAGCGTCCACAGATACGCAGTATTTT
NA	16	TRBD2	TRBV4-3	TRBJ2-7	CASSQFLAGGPYEQYF	TGCGCCAGCAGCCAATTTCTAGCGGGGGGGCCCTACGAGCAGTACTTC
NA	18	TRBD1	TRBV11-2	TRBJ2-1	CASSLAGGGLSSYNEQFF	TGTGCCAGCAGCTTAGCAGGGGGTGGACTGAGCTCCTACAATGAGCAGTTCTTC
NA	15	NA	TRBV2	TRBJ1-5	CASSDAPRGGQPQHF	TGTGCCAGCAGTGATGCCCCCAGGGGAGGGCAGCCCCAGCATTTT
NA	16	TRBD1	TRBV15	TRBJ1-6	CATSRASGTGASPLHF	TGTGCCACCAGCAGAGCCTCCGGGACAGGGGCTTCACCCCTCCACTTT
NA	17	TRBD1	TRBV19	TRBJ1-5	CASSIFRGRGGDQPQHF	TGTGCCAGTAGTATATTTAGGGGGCGAGGGGGAGACCAGCCCCAGCATTTT
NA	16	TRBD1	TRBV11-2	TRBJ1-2	CASSFSRGPVGNGYTF	TGTGCCAGCAGCTTCAGCAGGGGGCCGGTCGGGAATGGCTACACCTTC
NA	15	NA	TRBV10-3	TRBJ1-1	CAIRGGGESNTEAFF	TGTGCCATCAGAGGAGGGGGGGAATCGAACACTGAAGCTTTCTTT
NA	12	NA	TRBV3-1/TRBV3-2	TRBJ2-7	CASSQDKGKQYF	TGTGCCAGCAGCCAAGACAAGGGGAAGCAGTACTTC
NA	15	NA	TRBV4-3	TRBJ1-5	CASSQDLGARQPQHF	TGCGCCAGCAGCCAAGATCTAGGGGCGCGTCAGCCCCAGCATTTT
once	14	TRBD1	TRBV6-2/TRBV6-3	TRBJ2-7	CASSYRDSTTEQYF	TGTGCCAGCAGCTATCGGGACAGCACGACGGAGCAGTACTTC
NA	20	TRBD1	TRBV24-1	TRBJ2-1	CATSDLGGRGQTSTYNEQFF	TGTGCCACCAGTGATTTGGGGGGCAGGGGGCAAACTTCGACCTACAATGAGCAGTTCTTC
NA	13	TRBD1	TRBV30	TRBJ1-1	CAWGRGLNTEAFF	TGTGCCTGGGGGAGGGGGCTGAACACTGAAGCTTTCTTT
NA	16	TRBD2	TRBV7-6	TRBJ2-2	CASSRRALATTGELFF	TGTGCCAGCAGCAGACGGGCACTAGCGACCACCGGGGAGCTGTTTTTT
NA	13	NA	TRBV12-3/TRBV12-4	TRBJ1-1	CASTIQGRPEAFF	TGTGCCAGCACAATACAGGGCCGGCCTGAAGCTTTCTTT
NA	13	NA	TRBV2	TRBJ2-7	CASSEARGYEQYF	TGTGCCAGCAGTGAAGCGCGCGGCTACGAGCAGTACTTC
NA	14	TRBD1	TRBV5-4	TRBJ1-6	CASSPTGRGSPLHF	TGTGCCAGCAGCCCGACAGGGCGGGGATCACCCCTCCACTTT
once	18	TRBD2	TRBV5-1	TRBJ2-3	CASSLAGGGLAGGDTQYF	TGCGCCAGCAGCTTGGCCGGAGGGGGACTAGCGGGCGGGGATACGCAGTATTTT